The 18 T cell receptor beta chains listed next were all sequenced from one sample in a study of shared clonotypes between healthy human individuals. Sequencing was performed with immunoSEQ multiplex PCR; in TCRdb, only in-frame clones are kept and a portion is missing. The sample shows 2 million to 2.5 million clones, just over 90% of them seen only once. Sequencing was performed on naive CD4+ T cells from PBMCs. Indicated subset: CD45RA+ positively selected. Receptor source: a man aged 18 to 35 in good health. Some clones in this sample may be carry-over from other donors' samples.

The chain combines TRBV5-1 with TRBJ2-3; TRBD2 matches 10 bases. Germline V CDR1 and CDR2: SGHRS, YFSETQ. The CDR3 loop spans 17 amino acids. V gave up 1 base and J gave up 3 bases; unmatched junction bases: 8. The CDR3 DNA sequence: TGCGCCAGCAGCTTGAAGTGGGCTAGCGGGAGAACAGATACGCAGTATTTT. This codes for CASSLKWASGRTDTQYF.

The rearrangement uses TRBV7-9 and TRBJ1-4, with D perhaps TRBD1 (5 bases). This CDR3 has 13 residues. Germline V gives CDR1 SEHNR, CDR2 FQNEAQ (reference sequence). V dropped 4 bases and J dropped 5 bases, with 8 bases sitting between them. The DNA for the CDR3 is TGTGCCAGCAGCTGGGACCTAAATGAAAAACTGTTTTTT. Protein sequence: CASSWDLNEKLFF.

J is TRBJ2-7 and V is TRBV6-5; maybe TRBD1 (6 bases). Germline loops: CDR1 MNHEY, CDR2 SVGAGI. The CDR3 is 16 residues long. V was trimmed by 2 bases and J by 1 base, leaving 15 bases between them. The DNA of the CDR3 is TGTGCCAGCAGTTACCAATGGGACACCAAGTCCTACGAGCAGTACTTC. Translating gives CASSYQWDTKSYEQYF.

V is TRBV18 and J is TRBJ1-1; D unclear. The CDR3 consists of 17 residues. Germline CDR1 and CDR2: KGHSH and LQKENI. The V gene lost 1 base and the J gene lost 2 bases, with 17 bases spanning the gap. The CDR3 sequence: CASSPRMVAEFNTEAFF. The DNA of the CDR3 is TGTGCCAGCTCACCACGTATGGTGGCAGAATTTAACACTGAAGCTTTCTTT.

The J gene is TRBJ2-5, the V gene TRBV4-1; TRBD2 agrees at 9 bases. With V trimmed by 1 base and J by 4 bases, 10 bases remained unmatched. Looked up from germline, CDR1 is MGHRA and CDR2 is YSYEKL. There are 17 residues in the CDR3. The CDR3 is CASSQAHLAGWAETQYF. In DNA, the CDR3 is TGCGCCAGCAGCCAAGCCCACCTAGCGGGATGGGCAGAGACCCAGTACTTC.

V gene TRBV28 combines with J gene TRBJ1-1, with D perhaps TRBD1 (6 bases). The V end lost 6 bases, the J end lost 5 bases, and 19 bases lay between the germline ends. The germline gives CDR1 MDHEN, CDR2 SYDVKM. This CDR3 spans 15 amino acids. CDR3 sequence reads: CASRQTGGVVTEAFF. For the CDR3, the DNA is TGTGCCAGCAGGCAGACAGGAGGGGTTGTAACTGAAGCTTTCTTT. Combining the CDR3 with reference TRBV28 and TRBJ1-1 gives the whole variable domain DVKVTQSSRYLVKRTGEKVFLECVQDMDHENMFWYRQDPGLGLRLIYFSYDVKMKEKGDIPEGYSVSREKKERFSLILESASTNQTSMYLCASRQTGGVVTEAFFGQGTRLTVV.

The chain employs TRBV9 and TRBJ1-2; 10 bases agree with TRBD1. The length of the CDR3 is 16 residues. V dropped 3 bases and J dropped 6; count of bases not matched to a gene: 11. Germline V lookup: CDR1 SGDLS, CDR2 YYNGEE. CDR3 protein: CASSEIQTGGRHGYTF. CDR3 DNA: TGTGCCAGCAGCGAGATACAGACAGGGGGCAGGCATGGCTACACCTTC.

The rearrangement joins TRBV6-6 to TRBJ1-5; D not certain. The germline V and J ends were trimmed by 6 bases and 1 base, with 7 bases remaining between them. The CDR3 is 13 amino acids. The germline gives CDR1 MNHNY, CDR2 SVGAGI (reference sequence). The CDR3 reads CASRLDSNQPQHF. Here the CDR3 DNA reads TGTGCCAGCAGACTCGACAGCAATCAGCCCCAGCATTTT.

The chain employs TRBV5-4 and TRBJ2-2, with D possibly TRBD2 on 6 matching bases. CDR3 length: 18 residues. From germline, CDR1 is SGHNT and CDR2 YYREEE (reference sequence). The V and J ends lost 4 bases and 6 bases respectively, with 25 bases between them. Here the CDR3 reads CASSPGAGRGGSPGELFF. CDR3 sequence (DNA): TGTGCCAGCAGCCCCGGGGCGGGACGAGGAGGGAGTCCCGGGGAGCTGTTTTTT.

The rearrangement links TRBV5-1 to TRBJ2-3; no clear D. The CDR3 loop spans 13 amino acids. V was pared by 4 bases and J by 3 bases, with 9 bases between. Germline V gene lookup returns CDR1 SGHRS and CDR2 YFSETQ. CDR3 residues: CASSTPPTDTQYF. The CDR3 bases are TGCGCCAGCAGCACTCCCCCGACAGATACGCAGTATTTT.

Comments on this clone: One junction end does not reproduce the germline sequence, and a read error may be involved. CDR3 in amino acids: CASSVGTGLREQCF. The CDR3 DNA follows: TGTGCCAGCAGTGTCGGGACAGGGCTGAGGGAGCAGTGCTTC. The J gene is TRBJ2-7, the V gene TRBV6-1, with 9 nucleotides matching TRBD1. The CDR3 is made up of 14 amino acids. Germline lookup yields CDR1 MNHNS and CDR2 SASEGT.

This chain joins TRBV6-4 and TRBJ2-7; weak D call: TRBD1 (5 bases). The CDR3 runs 14 residues. Per germline, CDR1 MRHNA and CDR2 SNTAGT. The V end was cut by 1 base, the J end by 5 bases, with 12 bases between. The DNA of the CDR3 is TGTGCCAGCAGTGACTACTTTTTGGGGCACGAGCAGTACTTC. This sequence encodes CASSDYFLGHEQYF.

The J gene is TRBJ2-7, the V gene TRBV9; D unclear. The CDR3 extends over 15 amino acids. Germline values: CDR1 SGDLS, CDR2 YYNGEE. V lost 0 bases and J lost 7, with 17 bases in between. CDR3: CASSVGGSLLWEQYF. The CDR3 region has the DNA TGTGCCAGCAGCGTAGGAGGAAGTCTCTTGTGGGAGCAGTACTTC.

The chain employs TRBV28 and TRBJ2-6; 9 bases are shared with TRBD1. CDR3 size: 18 residues. The germline gives CDR1 MDHEN, CDR2 SYDVKM. J lost 0 bases, V lost 0 bases, and 3 bases had no gene match. The CDR3 reads CASSLWGQGRSGANVLTF. The DNA of the CDR3 is TGTGCCAGCAGTTTATGGGGACAGGGACGCTCTGGGGCCAACGTCCTGACTTTC. The full variable domain, completed using reference TRBV28 and TRBJ2-6, is DVKVTQSSRYLVKRTGEKVFLECVQDMDHENMFWYRQDPGLGLRLIYFSYDVKMKEKGDIPEGYSVSREKKERFSLILESASTNQTSMYLCASSLWGQGRSGANVLTFGAGSRLTVL.

The V and J genes are TRBV30 and TRBJ2-5; 10 bases map to TRBD2. The junction had 4 bases not matched to a gene; V was cut back by 1 base and J by 5 bases. There are 14 residues in the CDR3. Germline assignment: CDR1 GTSNPN and CDR2 SVGIG (reference sequence). Here the CDR3 reads CAWSGTSGFETQYF. The CDR3, as DNA: TGTGCCTGGAGTGGGACTAGCGGATTTGAGACCCAGTACTTC.

The chain recombines TRBV14 with TRBJ2-1; D is perhaps TRBD1 (5 bases). Germline V CDR1 and CDR2: SGHDN, FVKESK. The CDR3 extends over 14 amino acids. The germline V and J ends were trimmed by 3 bases and 3 bases, with 9 bases remaining between them. CDR3 nucleotides: TGTGCCAGCAGCCATGTGACAGACTACAATGAGCAGTTCTTC. Translated: CASSHVTDYNEQFF.

The chain joins TRBV5-1 to TRBJ1-3, with D hard to call. Germline-derived CDR1 and CDR2 are SGHRS and YFSETQ. The V end was cut by 2 bases, the J end by 4 bases, with 7 bases between. The CDR3 loop spans 13 amino acids. The CDR3 region has the DNA TGCGCCAGCAGCTTCGGCGGGGGAAACACCATATATTTT. Translating it yields CASSFGGGNTIYF.

The chain links TRBV7-2 to TRBJ2-1; tentatively, D is TRBD2 (6 bases). The CDR3 consists of 17 residues. The ends were cut back, 5 bases at V and 2 bases at J, with 19 bases in the middle. In germline, CDR1 is SGHTA, CDR2 FQGNSA. CDR3: CASSRGLATTAYNEQFF. The CDR3 bases are TGTGCCAGCAGCAGGGGCCTAGCGACCACGGCCTACAATGAGCAGTTCTTC. Full variable domain (missing parts from reference TRBV7-2 and TRBJ2-1): GAGVSQSPSNKVTEKGKDVELRCDPISGHTALYWYRQSLGQGLEFLIYFQGNSAPDKSGLPSDRFSAERTGGSVSTLTIQRTQQEDSAVYLCASSRGLATTAYNEQFFGPGTRLTVL.